A selection of T cell receptor beta chains follows, all from one sample in a study of blood T cells in healthy people across ages. Using its own MiXCR run on the 5' RACE reads, TCRdb lists one record per CDR3 protein. Of hundreds of thousands of distinct CDR3 sequences in the sample, 22% are singletons; the top ten hold roughly 22%. The sequencing sample was made of blood. The receptors derive from a man aged 70 or older in good health. CDR3s include the opening cysteine and the closing phenylalanine or tryptophan. Each record gives: clone size, V gene, CDR3 protein. Size tells how often a clone was seen (once, few, many) or the class of an expanded clone, and some rows leave it out.

clone size: -
V gene: TRBV21-1
CDR3 protein: CASRQGTSYEQYF

clone size: few
V gene: TRBV6-6
CDR3 protein: CASSYAGRSFNEQFF

clone size: -
V gene: TRBV29-1
CDR3 protein: CSVALAGNTGELFF

clone size: -
V gene: TRBV30
CDR3 protein: CAWNLVPAGSYGYTF

clone size: -
V gene: TRBV6-6
CDR3 protein: CASRSRQSNTEAFF

clone size: -
V gene: TRBV20-1
CDR3 protein: CSARDARQGNTGELFF

clone size: -
V gene: TRBV4-3
CDR3 protein: CASSQADRGLGGYTF

clone size: -
V gene: TRBV29-1
CDR3 protein: CSGGGSDTQYF

clone size: few
V gene: TRBV6-5
CDR3 protein: CASSYTRDSYGYTF

clone size: -
V gene: TRBV18
CDR3 protein: CASSPDLGNSPLHF

clone size: -
V gene: TRBV6-5
CDR3 protein: CASRTGNNYGYTF

clone size: few
V gene: TRBV5-1
CDR3 protein: CASSLDLVYTEAFF

clone size: few
V gene: TRBV12-3/TRBV12-4
CDR3 protein: CASNLGGSGGTDTQYF

clone size: few
V gene: TRBV6-2/TRBV6-3
CDR3 protein: CASSYSISGSSGTSYEQYF

clone size: few
V gene: TRBV5-1
CDR3 protein: CASSLAGGAANEKLFF

clone size: few
V gene: TRBV30
CDR3 protein: CAWRGARGYTF

clone size: few
V gene: TRBV6-2/TRBV6-3
CDR3 protein: CASSPQGVGQETQYF

clone size: -
V gene: TRBV19
CDR3 protein: CASSMSFRLNYGYTF

clone size: -
V gene: TRBV6-6
CDR3 protein: CASKTSAEQFF

clone size: -
V gene: TRBV7-2
CDR3 protein: CASSSIGDRAPINYGYTF

clone size: few
V gene: TRBV20-1
CDR3 protein: CSANQVPYEQYF

clone size: few
V gene: TRBV2
CDR3 protein: CASSKQGLLRSGQPQHF

clone size: few
V gene: TRBV20-1
CDR3 protein: CSARWTGVSYNEQFF

clone size: few
V gene: TRBV12-3/TRBV12-4
CDR3 protein: CASSLEYQPQHF

clone size: -
V gene: TRBV5-1
CDR3 protein: CASSLLEGPLVDEQYF

clone size: few
V gene: TRBV4-1
CDR3 protein: CASSQDHGTIYEQYF